Given below is one TCR beta chain in context. Its antigen remains unidentified. These data come from a study of a mutant IDH1 vaccine in newly diagnosed glioma. On the study more broadly: It was radiotherapy, temozolomide, or both that patients received previously, with most receiving both.

The assay was immunoSEQ multiplex PCR, and TCRdb's table has in-frame clones only and misses some. The table lists about 65,000 clones, about 85% of them singletons, with roughly 4% in the top ten. Documented time point: week 23, last vaccination. In every dose of vaccine, 300 ug of mutant IDH1 20-mer peptide was given alongside topical imiquimod. This CDR3 spans 11 amino acids. Germline V lookup: CDR1 DFQATT, CDR2 SNEGSKA (reference sequence). V lost 2 bases and J 5 bases, leaving 6 bases between the germline ends. Sequencing was performed on PBMCs, taken from a glioma patient whose treatment included an IDH1 peptide vaccine. The gene calls are TRBV20-1 and TRBJ2-5, with D unclear. This TCR was sampled from a man under 40 with glioma. CDR3: CSARIQETQYF. CDR3 sequence (DNA): TGCAGTGCTAGAATACAGGAGACCCAGTACTTC.